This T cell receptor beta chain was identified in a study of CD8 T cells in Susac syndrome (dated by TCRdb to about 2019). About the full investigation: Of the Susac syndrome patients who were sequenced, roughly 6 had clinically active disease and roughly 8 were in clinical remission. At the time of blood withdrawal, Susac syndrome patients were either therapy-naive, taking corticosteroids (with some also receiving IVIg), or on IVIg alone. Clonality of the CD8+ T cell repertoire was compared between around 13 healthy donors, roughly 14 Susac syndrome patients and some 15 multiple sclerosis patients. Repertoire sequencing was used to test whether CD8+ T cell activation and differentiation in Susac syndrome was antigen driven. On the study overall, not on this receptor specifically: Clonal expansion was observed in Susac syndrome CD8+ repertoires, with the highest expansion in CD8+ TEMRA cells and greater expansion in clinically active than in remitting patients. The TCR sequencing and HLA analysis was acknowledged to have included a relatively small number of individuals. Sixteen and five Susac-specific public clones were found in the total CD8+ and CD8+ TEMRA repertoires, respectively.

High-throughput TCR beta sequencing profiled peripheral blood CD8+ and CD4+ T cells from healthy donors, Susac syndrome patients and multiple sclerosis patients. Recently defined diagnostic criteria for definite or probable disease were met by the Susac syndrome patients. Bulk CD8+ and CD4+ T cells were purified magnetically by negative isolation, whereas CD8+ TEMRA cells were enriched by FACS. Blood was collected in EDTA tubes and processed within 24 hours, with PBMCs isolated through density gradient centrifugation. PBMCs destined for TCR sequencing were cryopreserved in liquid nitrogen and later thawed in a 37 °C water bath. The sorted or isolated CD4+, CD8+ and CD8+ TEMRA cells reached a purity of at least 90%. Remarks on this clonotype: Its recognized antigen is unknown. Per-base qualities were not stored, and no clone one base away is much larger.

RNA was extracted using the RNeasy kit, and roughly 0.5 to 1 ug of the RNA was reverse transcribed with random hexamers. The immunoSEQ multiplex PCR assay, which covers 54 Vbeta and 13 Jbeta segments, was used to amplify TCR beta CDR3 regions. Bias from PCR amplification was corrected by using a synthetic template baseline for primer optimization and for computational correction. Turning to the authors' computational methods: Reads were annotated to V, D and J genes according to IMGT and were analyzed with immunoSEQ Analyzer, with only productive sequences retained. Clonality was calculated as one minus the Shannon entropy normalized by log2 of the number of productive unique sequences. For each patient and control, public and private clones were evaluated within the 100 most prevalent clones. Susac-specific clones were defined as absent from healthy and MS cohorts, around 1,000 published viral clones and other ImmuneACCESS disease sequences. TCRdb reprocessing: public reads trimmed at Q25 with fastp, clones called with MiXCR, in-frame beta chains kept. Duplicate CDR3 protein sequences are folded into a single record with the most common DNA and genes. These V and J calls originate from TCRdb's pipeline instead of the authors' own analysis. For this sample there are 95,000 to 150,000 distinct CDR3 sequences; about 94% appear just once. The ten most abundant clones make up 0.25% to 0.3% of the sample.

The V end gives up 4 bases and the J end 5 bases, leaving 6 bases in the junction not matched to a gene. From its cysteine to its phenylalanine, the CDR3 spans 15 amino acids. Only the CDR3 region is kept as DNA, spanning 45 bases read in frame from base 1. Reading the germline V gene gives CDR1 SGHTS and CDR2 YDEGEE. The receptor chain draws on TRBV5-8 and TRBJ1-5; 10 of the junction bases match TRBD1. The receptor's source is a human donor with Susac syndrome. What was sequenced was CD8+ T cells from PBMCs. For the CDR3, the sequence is CASSQPGQGYQPQHF. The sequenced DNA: TGTGCCAGCAGCCAGCCGGGACAGGGGTATCAGCCCCAGCATTTT.